This entry lists 26 T cell receptor beta chains sequenced from one sample in a study of shared clonotypes between healthy human individuals. Produced via immunoSEQ multiplex PCR; TCRdb's table is partial and in-frame only. The sample gives approximately 740,000 clones, 92% of which show up once; approximately 25% is in the top ten. Naive-designated CD8 cells lacked CD45RO, were positively enriched for CCR7, and omitted terminally differentiated effector memory CD45RA+ cells. Sequenced material: naive CD8+ T cells sorted from blood. Source of these receptors: a man aged 25 to 40 in good health.

V is TRBV4-3 and J is TRBJ1-2; possible D gene TRBD1, 6 bases. The V gene's germline CDR1 is LGHNA and CDR2 YSLEER. The CDR3 consists of 15 residues. Trimming removed 2 bases at V and 4 bases at J, with 14 bases between. CDR3 region: CASSQLRGGGYGYTF. The DNA for the CDR3 is TGCGCCAGCAGCCAACTAAGAGGGGGGGGCTATGGCTACACCTTC.

The genes are TRBV11-2 and TRBJ2-1; D may be TRBD1 or TRBD2 (5 bases each). This CDR3 has 13 amino acids. In germline, CDR1 is SGHAT, CDR2 FQNNGV. Trimming took 5 bases from V and 7 from J, leaving 12 bases between them. The CDR3 reads CASSRDPVNEQFF. CDR3 bases: TGTGCCAGCAGCCGGGACCCGGTGAATGAGCAGTTCTTC.

V gene TRBV28 combines with J gene TRBJ1-1; weak D call: TRBD1 (6 bases). The germline gives CDR1 MDHEN, CDR2 SYDVKM. The CDR3 consists of 12 residues. Trimming removed 6 bases from V and 7 bases from J, with 12 bases in between. CDR3: CASSPGQIEAFF. CDR3 coding DNA: TGTGCCAGCAGCCCCGGACAGATTGAAGCTTTCTTT.

The chain combines TRBV10-1 with TRBJ2-1, with D possibly matching TRBD2 (5 bases). Germline lookup yields CDR1 WNHNN and CDR2 SYGVQD (reference sequence). Trimming took off 2 bases at V and 12 bases at J, with 20 bases between the two ends. This CDR3 has 15 amino acids. CDR3 nucleotide sequence: TGCGCCAGCAGTGAGAAGGACTCCTGGAGGACGCGGCAGTTCTTC. Amino acid sequence: CASSEKDSWRTRQFF.

V and J are TRBV7-3 and TRBJ1-1; weak D call: TRBD1 (5 bases). The CDR3 spans 13 residues. With 1 base removed from V and 4 bases from J, the gap between germline ends came to 7 bases. The germline V gene encodes CDR1 SGHTA and CDR2 FQGTGA. The CDR3 DNA sequence: TGTGCCAGCAGCTTAATCAGGGCCACTGAAGCTTTCTTT. Its translation: CASSLIRATEAFF.

The chain has TRBV6-1 and TRBJ2-5; the D is unclear. Trimming stripped 7 bases from V and 0 bases from J, with 12 bases between. The CDR3 runs 14 residues. Germline assignment: CDR1 MNHNS and CDR2 SASEGT. The CDR3 reads CASIGWLYQETQYF. CDR3 DNA: TGTGCCAGCATAGGTTGGTTGTACCAAGAGACCCAGTACTTC.

V is TRBV4-3 and J is TRBJ1-3; a possible D gene is TRBD1 (5 bases). Trimming left V 1 base short and J 0 bases short, with 7 bases between. This CDR3 contains 15 residues. CDR1 LGHNA and CDR2 YSLEER come from the germline V gene. CDR3 bases: TGCGCCAGCAGCCAAGGACAGAGCTCTGGAAACACCATATATTTT. Its translation is CASSQGQSSGNTIYF.

The V gene is TRBV10-3, the J gene TRBJ2-1; D uncertain. Per germline, CDR1 ENHRY and CDR2 SYGVKD. Trimming cost V 2 bases and J 7 bases, with 18 bases left between them. CDR3 length equals 16 residues. This CDR3 reads CAISEPQKRPGNEQFF. The DNA for the CDR3 is TGTGCCATCAGTGAGCCCCAAAAAAGGCCCGGGAATGAGCAGTTCTTC.

The chain has TRBV21-1 and TRBJ2-3; the listed D gene, TRBD2, was not tested against the DNA. TRBV21-1 counts as a pseudogene. The CDR3 runs to 16 residues. In nucleotides, the CDR3 is TGTGCCAGCAGCAAAGGGTGGCGGGAGTGCACAGATACGCAGTATTTT. Residues: CASSKGWRECTDTQYF.

This clone came up a few times. The chain is built from TRBV27 and TRBJ2-7; no firm D call. CDR3 length: 14 amino acids. Germline loops: CDR1 MNHEY, CDR2 SMNVEV (reference sequence). With 4 bases removed from V and 3 bases from J, the gap between germline ends came to 13 bases. CDR3 in DNA: TGTGCCAGCAGTTCTCGACGCTACAACTACGAGCAGTACTTC. It specifies CASSSRRYNYEQYF.

The CDR3 region has the DNA TGTGCCAGCAGCTTACCGGGAACAGATACGCAGTATTTT. Protein sequence: CASSLPGTDTQYF. The chain couples TRBV7-6 to TRBJ2-3; D is perhaps TRBD2 (5 bases). The CDR3 sequence is 13 residues long. Germline V gives CDR1 SGHVS, CDR2 FNYEAQ. The V end lost 2 bases, the J end lost 3 bases, and 6 bases lay between the germline ends.

The genes are TRBV4-1 and TRBJ2-7; D is possibly TRBD2 (6 bases). The CDR3 loop spans 14 amino acids. Trimming took off 4 bases at V and 3 bases at J, with 13 bases between the two ends. Germline values: CDR1 MGHRA, CDR2 YSYEKL. The CDR3: CASSPPGAHYEQYF. The CDR3 DNA is TGCGCCAGCAGCCCCCCGGGAGCTCACTACGAGCAGTACTTC.

The gene calls are TRBV5-3 and TRBJ2-1; the match to TRBD2 covers 11 bases. TRBV5-3 is treated as an ORF (open reading frame) with a function not yet certain. The CDR3 sequence is 16 residues long. Losses at the gene ends were 3 bases for V and 3 bases for J; bases not matched to a gene: 5. CDR3: CARSSRLAGHYNEQFF. In nucleotides, the CDR3 is TGTGCCAGAAGCTCGAGACTAGCGGGACACTACAATGAGCAGTTCTTC.

The V and J genes are TRBV7-9 and TRBJ2-1; 11 bases are a match to TRBD2. CDR3 length equals 15 residues. Germline loops: CDR1 SEHNR, CDR2 FQNEAQ (reference sequence). V lost 4 bases and J lost 6; bases outside the gene matches: 5. CDR3 sequence: CASSSPGTSGNEQFF. The CDR3 region has the DNA TGTGCCAGCAGCTCTCCCGGGACTAGCGGCAATGAGCAGTTCTTC.

The chain combines TRBV5-1 with TRBJ1-2; D not certain. Germline V CDR1 and CDR2: SGHRS, YFSETQ. The CDR3 loop spans 14 amino acids. Trimming took off 0 bases at V and 4 bases at J, with 10 bases between the two ends. Here the CDR3 reads CASSLGQNLYGYTF. CDR3 in DNA: TGCGCCAGCAGCTTGGGCCAGAACCTCTATGGCTACACCTTC.

The chain couples TRBV11-3 to TRBJ2-3, with no clear D. The CDR3 has 12 amino acids. V lost 3 bases to trimming and J lost 4 bases, with 5 bases between them. Germline CDR1 SGHNT, CDR2 YENEEA. The CDR3 coding sequence is TGTGCCAGCAGCTTCGGAGCAGATACGCAGTATTTT. This encodes CASSFGADTQYF.

This chain uses TRBV21-1 with TRBJ1-5. TRBV21-1 represents a pseudogene. This CDR3 spans 14 amino acids. The CDR3 region is CAPRARGGNQPQHF. CDR3 DNA: TGTGCCCCCCGGGCAAGGGGAGGCAATCAGCCCCAGCATTTT.

This clone was recorded once. The chain is built from TRBV5-1 and TRBJ2-7; 7 bases match TRBD1. The CDR3 has 14 amino acids. Germline assignment: CDR1 SGHRS and CDR2 YFSETQ. Unmatched junction bases numbered 5, after V lost 0 bases and J lost 5 bases. CDR3 nucleotides: TGCGCCAGCAGCTTGGGGACAGGAGATCACGAGCAGTACTTC. Translation: CASSLGTGDHEQYF.

The V and J genes are TRBV7-8 and TRBJ2-5; possibly TRBD1 or TRBD2 for D (5 bases each). Germline V CDR1 and CDR2: SGHVS, FQNEAQ. V was trimmed by 4 bases and J by 2 bases, leaving 14 bases between them. The CDR3 has 15 residues. The CDR3 loop reads CASSYPLRGQETQYF. CDR3 coding DNA: TGTGCCAGCAGCTACCCCCTGAGGGGACAAGAGACCCAGTACTTC.

The J gene is TRBJ2-7, the V gene TRBV5-8, with D perhaps TRBD2 (6 bases). V was pared by 0 bases and J by 7 bases, with 17 bases between. Germline CDR1 SGHTS, CDR2 YDEGEE. The CDR3 totals 15 residues. CDR3 sequence reads: CASSLGPVRAGEQYF. DNA for the CDR3: TGTGCCAGCAGCTTGGGCCCAGTCAGAGCGGGTGAGCAGTACTTC.

The chain couples TRBV7-2 to TRBJ2-3; 10 positions agree with TRBD2. CDR1 SGHTA and CDR2 FQGNSA come from the germline V gene. With V trimmed by 1 base and J by 4 bases, 8 bases remained unmatched. The CDR3 consists of 17 residues. This CDR3 reads CASSLERLAGGPDTQYF. CDR3 DNA sequence: TGTGCCAGCAGCTTAGAACGATTAGCGGGAGGACCAGATACGCAGTATTTT.

In regard to this clone: Other DNA sequences of this sample code for an identical CDR3. The chain carries TRBV27 and TRBJ2-7, with TRBD2 matching 7 bases. V lost 3 bases and J lost 0; bases outside the gene matches: 2. Germline assignment: CDR1 MNHEY and CDR2 SMNVEV (reference sequence). The CDR3 consists of 14 residues. CDR3 nucleotides: TGTGCCAGCAGTTTTGGCGGGAGCTCCTACGAGCAGTACTTC. This translates into CASSFGGSSYEQYF.

The chain recombines TRBV12-5 with TRBJ2-7; possibly TRBD1 for D (6 bases). Germline CDR1 reads LGHNT; CDR2 reads FRNRAP. Trimming took 6 bases from V and 9 from J, leaving 24 bases between them. The CDR3 consists of 15 residues. CDR3 nucleotide sequence: TGTGCTAGTGGCCCGGACAGACCGTTAGGATTGGGGCAGTACTTC. Protein sequence: CASGPDRPLGLGQYF.

The chain carries TRBV5-5 and TRBJ2-7; D gene ambiguous. CDR3 size: 15 residues. CDR1 and CDR2 (germline): SGHKS, YYEKEE (reference sequence). V lost 4 bases, J lost 2 bases, and 16 bases lay in between. The CDR3 bases are TGTGCCAGCAGCCTTCCTAATGGGTTCACCTACGAGCAGTACTTC. The encoded protein is CASSLPNGFTYEQYF.

The J gene is TRBJ1-1, the V gene TRBV19; D unclear. V lost 7 bases to trimming and J lost 0 bases, with 9 bases between them. This CDR3 is built from 13 residues. Germline V gene sequence: CDR1 LNHDA, CDR2 SQIVND (reference sequence). Written as DNA, the CDR3 is TGTGCCAGTACCCTTGACCTGAACACTGAAGCTTTCTTT. It codes for CASTLDLNTEAFF.

This rearrangement joins TRBV13 to TRBJ2-5, with D possibly TRBD1 on 6 matching bases. The CDR3 loop spans 14 amino acids. V lost 5 bases and J 4 bases, leaving 14 bases between the germline ends. Germline CDR1 PRHDT, CDR2 FYEKMQ (reference sequence). The DNA of the CDR3 is TGTGCCAGCAGCAAGATACACAGGGTAGAGACCCAGTACTTC. This translates into CASSKIHRVETQYF.